This T cell receptor beta chain comes out of a study of graft-versus-host responses after intestinal transplantation. CDR1 and CDR2 (germline): SGHVS, FQNEAQ. The CDR3 has 13 amino acids. Trimming left V 0 bases short and J 8 bases short, with 10 bases between. Details on this clone: The antigen is unknown.

The table came from immunoSEQ multiplex PCR; TCRdb's copy has only in-frame clones and leaves some out. Of 80,000 to 100,000 clones in the sample, 85% to 90% are singletons; the top ten hold approximately 0.34%. Overall study results and limits: GvH clones were identified in recipient marrow, with some first appearing in ileum or blood.

The starting material was unstimulated CD4+ T cells sorted from spleen or lymph node cells, obtained before intestinal transplant. The V and J genes are TRBV7-8 and TRBJ1-1; D gene uncertain. This clonotype was obtained from a human donor who received an intestinal transplant. The CDR3: CASSLAGRREAFF. The CDR3 coding sequence is TGTGCCAGCAGCTTAGCCGGGAGGAGGGAAGCTTTCTTT.